This is a list of T cell receptor beta chains from one sample in a study of cytomegalovirus exposure and HLA in healthy donors. Generated by immunoSEQ multiplex PCR, the TCRdb table keeps only in-frame clones and is missing some. The profile shows some 100,000 clones, 75% of them singletons. The sequenced material came from PBMCs. Receptors were obtained from a woman aged 18-29 years in good health and CMV-seropositive. The conserved cysteine and the conserved F or W are not part of the CDR3 here. The D gene is left open where the match is weak.

v_gene | d_gene | CDR3aa
TRBV7-8 | TRBD1 | ASTPGQSYEQY
TRBV10-3 | TRBD1 | AISVNTGDLNYGYT
TRBV5-4 | NA | ASSEGGGREGMHQPQH
TRBV7-2 | NA | ASRRGSNADTQY
TRBV5-1 | NA | ASSMRGFGTDTQY
TRBV19 | NA | ASRAQRLGPGGDTQY
TRBV30 | NA | AWSVQGEKLF
TRBV21-1 | NA | ASSKVARRLSYEQY
TRBV11-2 | NA | ASSLSQGLSYEQY
TRBV5-6 | TRBD1 | ASSFAGGRADTQY